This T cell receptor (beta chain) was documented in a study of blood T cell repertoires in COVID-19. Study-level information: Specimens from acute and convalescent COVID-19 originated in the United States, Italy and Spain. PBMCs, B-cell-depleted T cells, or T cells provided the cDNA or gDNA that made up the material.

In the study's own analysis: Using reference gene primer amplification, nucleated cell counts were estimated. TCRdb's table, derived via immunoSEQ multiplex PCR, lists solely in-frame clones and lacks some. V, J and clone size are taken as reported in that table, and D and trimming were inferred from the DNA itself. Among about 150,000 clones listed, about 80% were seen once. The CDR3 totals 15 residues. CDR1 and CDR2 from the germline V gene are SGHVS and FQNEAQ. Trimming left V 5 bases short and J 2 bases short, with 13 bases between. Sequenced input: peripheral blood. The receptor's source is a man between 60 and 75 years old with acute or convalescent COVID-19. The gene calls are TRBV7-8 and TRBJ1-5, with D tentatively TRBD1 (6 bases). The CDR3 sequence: CASSLGARGNQPQHF. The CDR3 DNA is TGTGCCAGCAGCCTGGGGGCGCGAGGCAATCAGCCCCAGCATTTT.